The subject of this entry is one TCR beta chain. Its antigen is not known. A junction boundary mismatches the germline segment, possibly from a read error. A primer in the constant region served to generate TCR beta cDNA from approximately 450 ng of total RNA. A slightly modified ARM-PCR protocol with three nested multiplex PCR rounds produced these TCR beta libraries. The first two PCR rounds used TRBV1-TRBV30 primers with a Cbeta primer, approximately 10 cycles each. Each CDR3 protein is one row after TCRdb ran MiXCR on the multiplex PCR reads. Here the sample spans roughly 100,000 distinct CDR3 sequences, approximately 68% being singletons. This record belongs to a study of tumor-infiltrating lymphocytes in primary liver carcinoma. General observations from the study: Tumors carried a top-250-clone fraction significantly exceeding that of blood (p = 0.039). Only around 7.5-24% of top clones occurred in all five tumor regions.

From unsorted bulk tissue weighing about 18-30 mg, DNA and RNA were co-extracted. Subjects presented with primary liver carcinoma managed by surgical resection. There were only treatment-naive patients, all with chronic HBV infection. Germline V lookup: CDR1 MDHEN, CDR2 SYDVKM. This CDR3 spans 15 amino acids. The sequence was collected from a woman aged 60-70 years with primary liver carcinoma and hepatitis B virus infection. The V call is TRBV28, the J call TRBJ2-7; D might be TRBD2 (6 bases). Sequenced input: liver tumor tissue from sampling region 5. Indicated subset: tumor region T5, tumor centre. CDR3: CVSIPSRENSYEQYF. Written as DNA, the CDR3 is TGTGTCAGCATCCCGTCCCGGGAGAACTCCTACGAGCAGTACTTC.